A selection of T cell receptor beta chains follows, all from one sample in a study of cytomegalovirus exposure and HLA in healthy donors. The assay was immunoSEQ multiplex PCR, and TCRdb's table has in-frame clones only and misses some. The sample holds around 150,000 clones; roughly 88% are singletons and the top ten take 5% to 7.5%. Material: PBMCs. All receptors derive from a man in his forties or fifties in good health and CMV-seropositive. Both conserved end residues are part of each CDR3. D genes are given only for firm matches. Some rows mark clone size as missing; the rest say once, few, many or name a class of expanded clone.

V gene	clone size	J gene	D gene	CDR3 DNA	CDR3 protein
TRBV5-6	-	TRBJ2-2	-	TGTGCCAGCAGCTTGCTTGCGACCGCGGCGAACACCGGGGAGCTGTTTTTT	CASSLLATAANTGELFF
TRBV11-2	-	TRBJ2-3	-	TGTGCCAGCAGCTTACGGCCCGGGACACCCGGGAGGGATACGCAGTATTTT	CASSLRPGTPGRDTQYF
TRBV2	-	TRBJ2-3	TRBD2	TGTGCCAGCAGTGAAGTAACTAGCGGGAGGAGCACAGATACGCAGTATTTT	CASSEVTSGRSTDTQYF
TRBV13	-	TRBJ2-1	TRBD2	TGTGCCGGCAGCCCGGGGACTAGCCAGTACAATGAGCAGTTCTTC	CAGSPGTSQYNEQFF
TRBV5-1	-	TRBJ1-1	-	TGCGCCAGCAGCTCGCTATTATACACCTCGCCAGGAGCTTTCTTT	CASSSLLYTSPGAFF
TRBV9	-	TRBJ2-2	TRBD1	TGTGCCAGCAGCCCAACGACAGGGTCCGGGGAGCTGTTTTTT	CASSPTTGSGELFF
TRBV6-1	-	TRBJ1-2	TRBD1	TGTGCCAGCAGTGAGGTCCAGGGGGCGGATGGCTACACCTTC	CASSEVQGADGYTF
TRBV6-1	-	TRBJ2-7	-	TGTGCCAGCAGTGAGTTTTCCCGGTCCTACGAGCAGTACTTC	CASSEFSRSYEQYF
TRBV11-2	-	TRBJ2-2	-	TGTGCCAGCAAACCCGACACGGGGACCGGGGAGCTGTTTTTT	CASKPDTGTGELFF
TRBV11-2	-	TRBJ1-1	-	TGTACCAGCAGCTTAGAGTCGGGGTTGAACACTGAAGCTTTCTTT	CTSSLESGLNTEAFF
TRBV19	-	TRBJ2-5	TRBD2	TGTGCCAGTAGTCCCTCTAGCGGGCGTGGGGGGACCCAGTACTTC	CASSPSSGRGGTQYF
TRBV2	-	TRBJ1-1	TRBD1	TGTGCCAGCATGGGACAGGGGAGGACCACTGAAGCTTTCTTT	CASMGQGRTTEAFF
TRBV19	-	TRBJ2-3	-	TGTGCCAGTAGTTCCCCGGGACTTTCGGATACGCAGTATTTT	CASSSPGLSDTQYF
TRBV5-4	-	TRBJ2-5	TRBD2	TGTGCCAGCAGCTTGGGACTAGCCGGGGAGACCCAGTACTTC	CASSLGLAGETQYF
TRBV4-1	-	TRBJ1-4	TRBD1	TGCGCCAGCAGCCAAGTCTGGGGGTCGGGACAGCCGATAAATGAAAAACTGTTTTTT	CASSQVWGSGQPINEKLFF
TRBV7-3	-	TRBJ2-3	-	TGTGCCAGCAGCTTAACGGCCGGGACTAGCACAGATACGCAGTATTTT	CASSLTAGTSTDTQYF
TRBV19	few	TRBJ2-7	-	TGTGCCACAAGACAGGCTTTAAGGCTTGGCGAGCAGTACTTC	CATRQALRLGEQYF
TRBV5-1	-	TRBJ2-2	TRBD2	TGCGCCAGCAGTCAATCCTTGGGGCTAGCGGGAGCGACCGGGGAGCTGTTTTTT	CASSQSLGLAGATGELFF
TRBV5-1	-	TRBJ2-3	TRBD2	TGCGCCAGCAGCCCGTTAGCGGGGGACACAGATACGCAGTATTTT	CASSPLAGDTDTQYF
TRBV5-1	few	TRBJ1-2	TRBD1	TGCGCCAGCAGTTTGTCGGGACAGGGGGCGAGGGGCTACACCTTC	CASSLSGQGARGYTF
TRBV11-2	-	TRBJ2-7	TRBD2	TGTGCCAGCAGCTTAGAGGAGGGACTAGCTCTTTTCCACGAGCAGTACTTC	CASSLEEGLALFHEQYF
TRBV7-2	-	TRBJ2-5	TRBD2	TGTGCCAGCAGCAAATTAGCGGGGGGGGAGGAGACCCAGTACTTC	CASSKLAGGEETQYF
TRBV27	once	TRBJ1-2	TRBD1	TGTGCCAGCAGTAAGGACAGGGAGAACTATGGCTACACCTTC	CASSKDRENYGYTF
TRBV11-2	-	TRBJ2-2	TRBD2	TGTGCCAGCAGCTTATACGGGGGGGCGGGGGCCGGGGAGCTGTTTTTT	CASSLYGGAGAGELFF
TRBV5-4	-	TRBJ2-1	TRBD2	TGTGCCAGCAGCCCCCAGCGGGAGATCTACAATGAGCAGTTCTTC	CASSPQREIYNEQFF
TRBV5-1	-	TRBJ2-1	-	TGCGCCAGCAGCCGGCCTAGCAATGAGCAGTTCTTC	CASSRPSNEQFF
TRBV10-3	-	TRBJ2-3	TRBD2	TGTGCCATCAGTTCCCAAGGGACTAGCGGGACTAGGGCAGATACGCAGTATTTT	CAISSQGTSGTRADTQYF
TRBV6-1	-	TRBJ2-7	-	TGTGCCAGCAGTGAAGTGTCAGGGAGGATATACGAGCAGTACTTC	CASSEVSGRIYEQYF
TRBV7-3	-	TRBJ2-5	TRBD1	TGTGCCAGCAGCTCTTCGGGACAGGGAGGTCAAGAGACCCAGTACTTC	CASSSSGQGGQETQYF
TRBV30	-	TRBJ2-2	-	TGTGCCTGGAGTGTAGGAGGGTACGCCGGGGAGCTGTTTTTT	CAWSVGGYAGELFF
TRBV7-9	-	TRBJ2-1	-	TGTGCCAGCAGCTTAGTCGGCCGCGGGTCGAACAATGAGCAGTTCTTC	CASSLVGRGSNNEQFF